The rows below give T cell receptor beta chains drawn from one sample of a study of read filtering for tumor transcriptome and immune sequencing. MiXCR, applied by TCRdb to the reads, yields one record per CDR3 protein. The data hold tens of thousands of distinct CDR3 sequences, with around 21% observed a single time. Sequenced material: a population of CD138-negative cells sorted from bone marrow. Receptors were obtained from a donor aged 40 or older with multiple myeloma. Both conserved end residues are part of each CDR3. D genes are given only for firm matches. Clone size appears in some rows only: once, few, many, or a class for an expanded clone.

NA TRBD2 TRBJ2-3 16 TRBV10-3 TGTGCCATCAGTGCACGGGGACTAGCGGGTTCAGATACGCAGTATTTT CAISARGLAGSDTQYF
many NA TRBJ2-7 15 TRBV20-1 TGCAGTGCTACTCAGCATGGACGGCCACCCTACGAGCAGTACTTC CSATQHGRPPYEQYF
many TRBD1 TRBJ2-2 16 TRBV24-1 TGTGCCACCAGTGATTTAAGGGACAGAAACACCGGGGAGCTGTTTTTT CATSDLRDRNTGELFF
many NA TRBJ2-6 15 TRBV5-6 TGTGCCAGCAGCCCCGACGACTCTGGGGCCAACGTCCTGACTTTC CASSPDDSGANVLTF
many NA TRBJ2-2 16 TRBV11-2 TGTGCCAGCAGCCCTTGGGAAATAACCGGGACCGGGGAGCTGTTTTTT CASSPWEITGTGELFF
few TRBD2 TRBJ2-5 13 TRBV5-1 TGCGCCAGCAGCTCTAGCGGAGGAAAGACCCAGTACTTC CASSSSGGKTQYF
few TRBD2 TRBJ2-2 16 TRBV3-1 TGTGCCAGCAGCCAGTCAGCGGGAGGTGGGTTCCGGGAGCTGTTTTTT CASSQSAGGGFRELFF
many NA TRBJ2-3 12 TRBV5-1 TGCGCCAGCAGCTTAAAAACAGATACGCAGTATTTT CASSLKTDTQYF
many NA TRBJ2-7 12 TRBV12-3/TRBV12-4 TGTGCCAGCAGTTTGGCGGACTACGAGCAGTACTTC CASSLADYEQYF
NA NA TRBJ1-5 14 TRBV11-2 TGTGCCAGCAGCTTAGACGGGGCCAAGCAGCCCCAGCATTTT CASSLDGAKQPQHF
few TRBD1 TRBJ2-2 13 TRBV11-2 TGTGCCACCCGAGACAGGGGGGTCGGGGAGCTGTTTTTT CATRDRGVGELFF
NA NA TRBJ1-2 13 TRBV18 TGTGCCAGCTCACTGACCGAGACGCATGGCTACACCTTC CASSLTETHGYTF
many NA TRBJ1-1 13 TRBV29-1 TGCAGCGTCACAAATTTGGCGAACACTGAAGCTTTCTTT CSVTNLANTEAFF
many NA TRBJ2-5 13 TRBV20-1 TGCAGTGCTAGAGTTTGGCTAGCAGAGACCCAGTACTTC CSARVWLAETQYF
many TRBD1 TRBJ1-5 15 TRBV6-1 TGTGCCAGCAGCGTCGGGACAGGGATCAATCAGCCCCAGCATTTT CASSVGTGINQPQHF
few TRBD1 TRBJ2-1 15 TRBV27 TGTGCCAGCAGTTGGGACAGGAGCTCCTACAATGAGCAGTTCTTC CASSWDRSSYNEQFF
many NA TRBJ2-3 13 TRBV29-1 TGCAGCGGGGGGCCAGGGGGCACAGATACGCAGTATTTT CSGGPGGTDTQYF
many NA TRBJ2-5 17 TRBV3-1 TGTGCCAGCAGCCTCATGGGGGGCAAGAGCCCGCAAGAGACCCAGTACTTC CASSLMGGKSPQETQYF
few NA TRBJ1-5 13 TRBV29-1 TGCAGCGTTGGGGGCAGGGAAGGACAGCCCCAGCATTTT CSVGGREGQPQHF
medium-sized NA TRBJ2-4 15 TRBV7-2 TGTGCCAGCAGCTCCTTTAGTATGTCCAAAAACATTCAGTACTTC CASSSFSMSKNIQYF
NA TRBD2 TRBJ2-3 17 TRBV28 TGTGCCAGCAGTTTACCGGGACTAGCGGGAACCACAGATACGCAGTATTTT CASSLPGLAGTTDTQYF
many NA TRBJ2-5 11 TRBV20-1 TGCAGTGCTAGATCGGGGGAGACCCAGTACTTC CSARSGETQYF
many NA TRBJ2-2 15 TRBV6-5 TGTGCCAGCAGTTACTCTGTGCGGCACACCGGGGAGCTGTTTTTT CASSYSVRHTGELFF
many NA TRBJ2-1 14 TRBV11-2 TGTGCCAGCAGCTTCAATACAGGGCCCCATGAGCAGTTCTTC CASSFNTGPHEQFF